The 24 T cell receptor beta chains reported below all come from one sample, sequenced in a study of T cells in Graves' hyperthyroidism and ophthalmopathy. Authors of the study amplified TCR beta CDR3 regions from RNA transcripts. In the first-round RT-PCR of the TCR CDR3, the HTBI primer set was used. TCRdb itself ran the multiplex PCR reads through MiXCR, one entry per CDR3 protein. The sample carries about 740,000 distinct CDR3 sequences, around 13% recorded once. The sample comprised blood. These receptor sequences come from a woman in her late teens or twenties with Graves' hyperthyroidism.

This clonotype has ten or more counts. This chain uses TRBV2 with TRBJ2-5; D might be TRBD2 (6 bases). The CDR3 sequence is 17 residues long. Deletions cut 4 bases from V and 4 bases from J, with 22 bases between. CDR1 SNHLY and CDR2 FYNNEI come from the germline V gene. In nucleotides, the CDR3 is TGTGCCAGCAGTGCCACTCGTTTCAGGGACTTGTCAGAGACCCAGTACTTC. Translation: CASSATRFRDLSETQYF.

In this sample, this clonotype turned up many times. This rearrangement joins TRBV7-2 to TRBJ2-1; 7 nucleotides agree with TRBD2. Germline lookup yields CDR1 SGHTA and CDR2 FQGNSA. This CDR3 contains 15 residues. Trimming removed 4 bases from V and 8 bases from J; junction bases left unmatched: 11. DNA of the CDR3: TGTGCCAGCAGCTCGGCCGGGACTACCATGTATGAGCAGTTCTTC. Encoded protein: CASSSAGTTMYEQFF.

This clonotype was observed a handful of times. The chain links TRBV9 to TRBJ2-7; D possibly corresponds to TRBD1 (6 bases). The CDR3 totals 15 residues. Germline lookup yields CDR1 SGDLS and CDR2 YYNGEE. V lost 0 bases, J lost 4 bases, and 14 bases lay in between. The CDR3 DNA follows: TGTGCCAGCAGCGTAGCGCCGGGACACACGTACGAGCAGTACTTC. It specifies CASSVAPGHTYEQYF.

The chain links TRBV29-1 to TRBJ2-5, with 15 bases identical to TRBD2. With V trimmed by 3 bases and J by 4 bases, 9 bases remained unmatched. This CDR3 is 17 amino acids long. Germline V gene data show CDR1 as SQVTM and CDR2 as ANQGSEA. CDR3 sequence reads: CSVEDYGTSGRSETQYF. CDR3 nucleotides: TGCAGCGTTGAGGATTACGGGACTAGCGGGAGGTCAGAGACCCAGTACTTC.

This clonotype was counted between two and nine times. The rearrangement joins TRBV6-1 to TRBJ2-1; 11 nucleotides match TRBD1. The CDR3 has 15 residues. Trimming at V came to 6 bases and at J to 7 bases, leaving 8 bases not matched to a gene. Per the germline V gene, CDR1 is MNHNS and CDR2 is SASEGT. The CDR3 sequence is CASSLPGQGVNEQFF. The CDR3 nucleotides are TGTGCCAGCAGCCTTCCGGGACAGGGGGTGAATGAGCAGTTCTTC.

This clonotype was seen only a few times. The chain has TRBV5-1 and TRBJ1-4, with D perhaps matching TRBD1 (6 bases). This CDR3 is built from 15 residues. Per the germline V gene, CDR1 is SGHRS and CDR2 is YFSETQ. Deletions cut 1 base from V and 2 bases from J, with 9 bases between. CDR3 region: CASSLRGPTNEKLFF. CDR3 nucleotides: TGCGCCAGCAGCTTGCGGGGGCCGACTAATGAAAAACTGTTTTTT. Drawing the rest from reference TRBV5-1 and TRBJ1-4, the complete variable domain is KAGVTQTPRYLIKTRGQQVTLSCSPISGHRSVSWYQQTPGQGLQFLFEYFSETQRNKGNFPGRFSGRQFSNSRSEMNVSTLELGDSALYLCASSLRGPTNEKLFFGSGTQLSVL.

The genes are TRBV4-1 and TRBJ1-1, with D perhaps TRBD1 (5 bases). Per the germline V gene, CDR1 is MGHRA and CDR2 is YSYEKL. This CDR3 region has 14 residues. V lost 3 bases, J lost 7 bases, and 15 bases lay in between. The CDR3 loop reads CASSHRASGIEAFF. For the CDR3, the DNA is TGCGCCAGCAGCCACAGGGCAAGCGGGATTGAAGCTTTCTTT.

The V gene is TRBV19, the J gene TRBJ2-7; tentatively, D is TRBD1 (5 bases). V was pared by 4 bases and J by 0 bases, with 10 bases between. The CDR3 extends over 14 amino acids. Per the germline V gene, CDR1 is LNHDA and CDR2 is SQIVND (reference sequence). This CDR3 is CASSTQGSSYEQYF. CDR3 DNA: TGTGCCAGTAGTACTCAGGGAAGCTCCTACGAGCAGTACTTC.

This clonotype was found many times. This chain joins TRBV7-9 and TRBJ2-1; 16 bases fit TRBD2. CDR3 length: 18 amino acids. V shed 4 bases and J 2 bases; nucleotides not matched to a gene: 5. Germline V gene sequence: CDR1 SEHNR, CDR2 FQNEAQ (reference sequence). The CDR3 is CASSSGTSGRAPYNEQFF. The CDR3 DNA follows: TGTGCCAGCAGCTCCGGGACTAGCGGGAGGGCCCCCTACAATGAGCAGTTCTTC.

The sample holds many counts of this clonotype. V is TRBV5-1 and J is TRBJ1-4, with TRBD1 matching 10 bases. Germline values: CDR1 SGHRS, CDR2 YFSETQ. V lost 1 base, J lost 5 bases, and 5 bases stayed unmatched. This CDR3 contains 16 residues. CDR3 sequence reads: CASSLKMGQGNEKLFF. CDR3 bases: TGCGCCAGCAGCTTGAAAATGGGACAGGGGAATGAAAAACTGTTTTTT.

This clonotype has only a few counts. The chain couples TRBV29-1 to TRBJ1-1; 9 bases are shared with TRBD1. Unmatched junction bases numbered 12, after V lost 5 bases and J lost 2 bases. There are 16 residues in the CDR3. The germline V gene has CDR1 SQVTM and CDR2 ANQGSEA. CDR3 in DNA: TGCAGCGTTCAAAGGCCGGGACAGGGCGCCAACACTGAAGCTTTCTTT. Amino acid sequence: CSVQRPGQGANTEAFF.

This clonotype was seen ten or more times. The CDR3 nucleotides read TGCAGTGCGGAAACCGGGACAGGGGGCGGCTACGAGCAGTACTTC. Protein product: CSAETGTGGGYEQYF. The chain uses TRBV20-1 and TRBJ2-7; 12 nucleotides agree with TRBD1. Germline CDR1 and CDR2: DFQATT and SNEGSKA (reference sequence). J gave up 3 bases and V 6 bases, and 9 bases lay outside the gene matches. The CDR3 spans 15 residues.

J is TRBJ2-2 and V is TRBV7-9; 10 nucleotides align to TRBD2. Germline loops: CDR1 SEHNR, CDR2 FQNEAQ (reference sequence). V lost 5 bases and J lost 6; bases outside the gene matches: 12. CDR3 size: 17 residues. The CDR3 protein is CASSQGAPGTSAGELFF. The CDR3 coding sequence is TGTGCCAGCAGCCAAGGAGCCCCCGGGACTAGCGCCGGGGAGCTGTTTTTT.

This clonotype has ten or more counts. The chain employs TRBV7-2 and TRBJ2-1; 7 bases match TRBD2. The V and J ends lost 4 bases and 6 bases, in that order; junction bases with no gene match: 18. In germline, CDR1 is SGHTA, CDR2 FQGNSA. CDR3 length: 18 residues. CDR3 DNA sequence: TGTGCCAGCAGCTCCCATCATCTCGCGACTAGCACCCCCAATGAGCAGTTCTTC. It yields the protein CASSSHHLATSTPNEQFF.

This clonotype was found many times. The rearrangement joins TRBV28 to TRBJ2-7, with 10 bases that match TRBD1. Germline CDR1 reads MDHEN; CDR2 reads SYDVKM. The junction had 4 bases not matched to a gene; V was cut back by 4 bases and J by 4 bases. The CDR3 covers 14 residues. The CDR3, as DNA: TGTGCCAGCAGTTCCCCGGGACAGGGGTACGAGCAGTACTTC. Residues: CASSSPGQGYEQYF.

This clonotype was counted ten times or more. The chain couples TRBV12-3 or TRBV12-4 to TRBJ2-3, with 8 positions matching TRBD1. This CDR3 is built from 15 residues. J lost 1 base, V lost 3 bases, and 3 bases had no gene match. As DNA, the CDR3 is TGTGCCAGCAGTTTCCGGACAGGGCGCACAGATACGCAGTATTTT. Translation gives CASSFRTGRTDTQYF.

The table lists this clonotype with many counts. V gene TRBV12-3 or TRBV12-4 combines with J gene TRBJ2-7, with D tentatively TRBD1 (5 bases). Between the trimmed V and J ends, which lost 1 base and 6 bases, there was a span of 10 bases. This CDR3 contains 13 residues. CDR3 DNA: TGTGCCAGCAGTTTAGTACAGCAGGGCGAGCAGTACTTC. This encodes CASSLVQQGEQYF.

This clonotype was seen many times. The chain employs TRBV3-1 and TRBJ2-7; TRBD2 matches at 7 bases. Unmatched junction bases numbered 3, after V lost 2 bases and J lost 2 bases. The CDR3 length is 14 residues. In germline, CDR1 is LGHDT, CDR2 YNNKEL (reference sequence). CDR3 protein: CASSQRAGPYEQYF. In nucleotides, the CDR3 is TGTGCCAGCAGCCAACGAGCGGGGCCCTACGAGCAGTACTTC.

This chain joins TRBV27 and TRBJ1-4; D may be TRBD1 (5 bases). The ends were cut back, 2 bases at V and 0 bases at J, with 22 bases in the middle. CDR1 is MNHEY, CDR2 SMNVEV, per germline (reference sequence). The CDR3 totals 20 residues. DNA of the CDR3: TGTGCCAGCAGTTTAAGGGGCAGGGTTTTTTCCGCCGCAACTAATGAAAAACTGTTTTTT. Protein: CASSLRGRVFSAATNEKLFF.

This CDR3 reads CASSSVAGVPTDTQYF. For the CDR3, the DNA is TGTGCCAGCAGCTCGGTAGCGGGAGTACCCACAGATACGCAGTATTTT. V usage is TRBV7-9 and J usage is TRBJ2-3, with 9 positions matching TRBD2. CDR3 length: 16 amino acids. Trimming at V came to 4 bases and at J to 2 bases, leaving 7 bases not matched to a gene. Germline V CDR1 and CDR2: SEHNR, FQNEAQ (reference sequence).

This clonotype was observed a few times. This chain links TRBV19 with TRBJ1-1, with 7 bases identical to TRBD1. Germline trimming cut 5 bases from V and 3 bases from J; bases unmatched to any gene: 9. This CDR3 comprises 15 residues. Germline V gene data show CDR1 as LNHDA and CDR2 as SQIVND (reference sequence). This CDR3 is CASSLWTGIDTEAFF. The CDR3 DNA reads TGTGCCAGTAGTCTCTGGACAGGAATAGACACTGAAGCTTTCTTT.

Only a few counts were recorded for this clonotype. The genes are TRBV6-1 and TRBJ2-2, with D hard to call. The CDR3 loop spans 13 amino acids. Germline V gene data show CDR1 as MNHNS and CDR2 as SASEGT. With 10 bases removed from V and 2 bases from J, the gap between germline ends came to 11 bases. CDR3 amino acids: CATSAINTGELFF. The CDR3 DNA follows: TGTGCCACCAGCGCTATCAACACCGGGGAGCTGTTTTTT.

This clonotype occurred a few times. The chain is built from TRBV2 and TRBJ2-1; the match to TRBD2 covers 8 bases. This CDR3 has 13 amino acids. J lost 8 bases, V lost 7 bases, and 7 bases had no gene match. Germline V gene sequence: CDR1 SNHLY, CDR2 FYNNEI. The CDR3 DNA reads TGTGCCAGCACCAGCGGGAGTGAGGATGAGCAGTTCTTC. It translates to CASTSGSEDEQFF.

This clonotype was seen a handful of times. The chain uses TRBV6-1 and TRBJ2-2; D remains unclear. The V end was cut by 11 bases, the J end by 8 bases, with 9 bases between. CDR1 MNHNS and CDR2 SASEGT come from the germline V gene. The CDR3 sequence is 10 residues long. Here the CDR3 DNA reads TGTGCCGTTATGGGAGGGGAGCTGTTTTTT. Translated: CAVMGGELFF.